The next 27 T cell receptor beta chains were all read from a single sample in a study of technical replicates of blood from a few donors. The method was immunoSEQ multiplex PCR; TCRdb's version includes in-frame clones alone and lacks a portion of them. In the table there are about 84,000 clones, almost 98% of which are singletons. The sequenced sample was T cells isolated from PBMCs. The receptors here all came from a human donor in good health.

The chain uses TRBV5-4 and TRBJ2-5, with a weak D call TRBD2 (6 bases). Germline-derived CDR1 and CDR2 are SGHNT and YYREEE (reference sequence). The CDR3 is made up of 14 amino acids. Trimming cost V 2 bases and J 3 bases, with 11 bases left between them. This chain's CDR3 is CASSFRDSKETQYF. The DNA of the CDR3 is TGTGCCAGCAGCTTCCGGGACTCAAAAGAGACCCAGTACTTC.

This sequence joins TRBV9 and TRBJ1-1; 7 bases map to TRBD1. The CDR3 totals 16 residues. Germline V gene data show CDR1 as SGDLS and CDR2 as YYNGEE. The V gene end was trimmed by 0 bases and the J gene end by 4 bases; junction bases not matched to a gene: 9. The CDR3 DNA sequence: TGTGCCAGCAGCGTAGGAGGGGGCAGGGGAAGCACTGAAGCTTTCTTT. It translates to CASSVGGGRGSTEAFF.

The CDR3 nucleotides are TGCGCCAGCAGCTTGTATGGACTAGCGGGGGGGGCGATCTACGAGCAGTACTTC. Protein: CASSLYGLAGGAIYEQYF. V and J are TRBV5-1 and TRBJ2-7; TRBD2 matches at 15 bases. The junction had 8 bases not matched to a gene; V was cut back by 1 base and J by 3 bases. This CDR3 has 18 residues. Germline CDR1 SGHRS, CDR2 YFSETQ.

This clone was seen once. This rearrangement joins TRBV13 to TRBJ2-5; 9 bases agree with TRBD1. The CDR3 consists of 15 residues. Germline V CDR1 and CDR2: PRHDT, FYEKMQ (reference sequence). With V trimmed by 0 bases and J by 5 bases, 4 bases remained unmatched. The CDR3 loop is CASSLGGTGSETQYF. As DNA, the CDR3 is TGTGCCAGCAGCTTAGGTGGGACAGGGTCTGAGACCCAGTACTTC.

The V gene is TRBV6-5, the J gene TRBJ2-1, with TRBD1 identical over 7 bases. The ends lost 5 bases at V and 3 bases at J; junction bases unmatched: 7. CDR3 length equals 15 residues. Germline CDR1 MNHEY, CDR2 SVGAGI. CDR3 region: CASSVTTGDYNEQFF. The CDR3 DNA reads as TGTGCCAGCAGTGTAACTACAGGGGACTACAATGAGCAGTTCTTC.

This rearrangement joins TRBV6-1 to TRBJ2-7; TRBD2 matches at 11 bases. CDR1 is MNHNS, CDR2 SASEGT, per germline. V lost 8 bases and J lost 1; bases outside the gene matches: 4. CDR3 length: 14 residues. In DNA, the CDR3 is TGTGCCAGCTGTACTAGCGGGGGTTCCTACGAGCAGTACTTC. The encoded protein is CASCTSGGSYEQYF.

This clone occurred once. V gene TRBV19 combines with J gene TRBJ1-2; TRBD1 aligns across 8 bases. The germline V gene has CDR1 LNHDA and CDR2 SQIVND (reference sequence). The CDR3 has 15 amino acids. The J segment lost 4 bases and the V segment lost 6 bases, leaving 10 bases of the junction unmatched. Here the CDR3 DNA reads TGTGCCAGTAGGGCGAAATGGACAGGGAGCTATGGCTACACCTTC. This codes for CASRAKWTGSYGYTF.

The CDR3 coding sequence is TGCGCCAGCAGCCCGGACAGGGCAACAGATACGCAGTATTTT. This codes for CASSPDRATDTQYF. The J gene is TRBJ2-3, the V gene TRBV5-1; 8 bases align to TRBD1. V shed 4 bases and J 3 bases; nucleotides not matched to a gene: 4. CDR1 SGHRS and CDR2 YFSETQ come from the germline V gene. The CDR3 covers 14 residues.

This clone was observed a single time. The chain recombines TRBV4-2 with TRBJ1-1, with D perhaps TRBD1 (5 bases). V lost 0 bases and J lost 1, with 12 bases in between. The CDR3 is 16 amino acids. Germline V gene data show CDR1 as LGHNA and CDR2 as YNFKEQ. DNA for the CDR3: TGTGCCAGCAGCCAAGATGTAGGGGCCCGGAACACTGAAGCTTTCTTT. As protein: CASSQDVGARNTEAFF.

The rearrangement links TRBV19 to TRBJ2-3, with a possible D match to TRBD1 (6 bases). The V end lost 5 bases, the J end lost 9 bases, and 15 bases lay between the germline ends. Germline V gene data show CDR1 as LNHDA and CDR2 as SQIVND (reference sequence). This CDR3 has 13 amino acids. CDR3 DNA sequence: TGTGCCAGTAGTGGGACGGGACAAGGAACGCAGTATTTT. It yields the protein CASSGTGQGTQYF. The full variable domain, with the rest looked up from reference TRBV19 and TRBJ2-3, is DGGITQSPKYLFRKEGQNVTLSCEQNLNHDAMYWYRQDPGQGLRLIYYSQIVNDFQKGDIAEGYSVSREKKESFPLTVTSAQKNPTAFYLCASSGTGQGTQYFGPGTRLTVL.

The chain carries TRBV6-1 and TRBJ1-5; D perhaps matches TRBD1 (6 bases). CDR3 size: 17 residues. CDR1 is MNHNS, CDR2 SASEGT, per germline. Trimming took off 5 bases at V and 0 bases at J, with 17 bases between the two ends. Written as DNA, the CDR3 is TGTGCCAGCAGTCAAGGAGGGGGGGCCTATAGCAATCAGCCCCAGCATTTT. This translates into CASSQGGGAYSNQPQHF.

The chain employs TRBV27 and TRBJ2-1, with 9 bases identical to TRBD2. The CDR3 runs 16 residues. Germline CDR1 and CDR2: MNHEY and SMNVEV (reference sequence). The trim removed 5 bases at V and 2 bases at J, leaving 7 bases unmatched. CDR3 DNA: TGTGCCAGCAGTATCGGGACTAGCAGAACCTACAATGAGCAGTTCTTC. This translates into CASSIGTSRTYNEQFF.

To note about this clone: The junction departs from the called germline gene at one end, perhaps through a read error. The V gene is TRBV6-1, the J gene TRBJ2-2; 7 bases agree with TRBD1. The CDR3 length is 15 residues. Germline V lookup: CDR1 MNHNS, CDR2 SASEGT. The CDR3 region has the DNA TGTGCCAGCAGGCCCGGGACAGCCAACACCGGGGAGTTGTTTTTT. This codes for CASRPGTANTGELFF.

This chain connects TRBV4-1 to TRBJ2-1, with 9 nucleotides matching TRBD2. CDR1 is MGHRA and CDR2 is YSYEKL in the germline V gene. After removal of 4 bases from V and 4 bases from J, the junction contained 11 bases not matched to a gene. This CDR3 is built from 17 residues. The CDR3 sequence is CASSLFGGGDRYNEQFF. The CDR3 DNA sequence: TGCGCCAGCAGCCTCTTTGGCGGGGGGGACCGATACAATGAGCAGTTCTTC.

The chain's CDR3 is CASSQQTSGGLDTQYF. For the CDR3, the DNA is TGTGCCAGCAGCCAACAGACTAGCGGGGGGTTAGATACGCAGTATTTT. The J gene is TRBJ2-3, the V gene TRBV4-2; 13 bases line up with TRBD2. Germline V lookup: CDR1 LGHNA, CDR2 YNFKEQ. Trimming cost V 2 bases and J 5 bases; bases outside gene matches: 4. CDR3 length equals 16 residues.

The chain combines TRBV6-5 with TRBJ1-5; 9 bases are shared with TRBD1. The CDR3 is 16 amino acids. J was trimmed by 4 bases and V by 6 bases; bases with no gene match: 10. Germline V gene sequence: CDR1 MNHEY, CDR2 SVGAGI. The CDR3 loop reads CASRYPRQGGNQPQHF. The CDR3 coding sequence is TGTGCCAGCAGGTACCCAAGACAGGGGGGAAATCAGCCCCAGCATTTT.

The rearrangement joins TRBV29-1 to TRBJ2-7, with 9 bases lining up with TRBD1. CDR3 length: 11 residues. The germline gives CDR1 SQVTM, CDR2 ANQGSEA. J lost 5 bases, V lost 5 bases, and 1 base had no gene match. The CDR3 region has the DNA TGCAGCGTTCGGACAGGGGACGAGCAGTACTTC. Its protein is CSVRTGDEQYF.

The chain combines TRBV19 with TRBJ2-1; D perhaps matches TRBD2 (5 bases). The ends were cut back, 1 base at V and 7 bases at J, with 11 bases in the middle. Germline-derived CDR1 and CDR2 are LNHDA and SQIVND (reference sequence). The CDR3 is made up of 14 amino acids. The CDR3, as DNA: TGTGCCAGTAGTATAGTGGGAGACGGGAATGAGCAGTTCTTC. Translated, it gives CASSIVGDGNEQFF.

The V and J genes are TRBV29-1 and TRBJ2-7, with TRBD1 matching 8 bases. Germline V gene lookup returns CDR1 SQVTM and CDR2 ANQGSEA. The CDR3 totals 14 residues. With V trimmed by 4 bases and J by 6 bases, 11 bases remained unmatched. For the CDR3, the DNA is TGCAGCGTTGTCGGTGTGACAGGGGCCACCGAGCAGTACTTC. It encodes CSVVGVTGATEQYF.

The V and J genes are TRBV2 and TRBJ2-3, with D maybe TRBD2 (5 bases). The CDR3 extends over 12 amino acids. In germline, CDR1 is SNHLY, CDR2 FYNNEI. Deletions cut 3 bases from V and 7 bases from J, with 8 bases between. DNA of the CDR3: TGTGCCAGCAGTGATGAGGGAAATACGCAGTATTTT. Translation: CASSDEGNTQYF.

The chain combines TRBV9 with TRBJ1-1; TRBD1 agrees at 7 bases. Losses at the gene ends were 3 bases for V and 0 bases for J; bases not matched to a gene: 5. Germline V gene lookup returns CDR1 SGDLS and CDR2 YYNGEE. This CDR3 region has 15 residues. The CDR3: CASSAGTAMNTEAFF. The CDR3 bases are TGTGCCAGCAGCGCAGGGACAGCCATGAACACTGAAGCTTTCTTT.

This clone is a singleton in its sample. CDR3 nucleotides: TGTGCCAGCAGTGAAGCAATACCTAGCTGGAACTACGAGCAGTACTTC. Translated, it gives CASSEAIPSWNYEQYF. The V gene is TRBV6-1, the J gene TRBJ2-7, with D maybe TRBD2 (5 bases). Trimming removed 0 bases from V and 3 bases from J, with 15 bases in between. CDR3 length equals 16 residues. Germline V lookup: CDR1 MNHNS, CDR2 SASEGT.

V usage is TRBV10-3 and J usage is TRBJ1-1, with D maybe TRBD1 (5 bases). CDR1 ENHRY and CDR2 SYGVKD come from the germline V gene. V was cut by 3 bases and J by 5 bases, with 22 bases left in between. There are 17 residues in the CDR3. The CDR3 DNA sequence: TGTGCCATCAGTGATCTTACCCATATGGGGAAGGGGACTGAAGCTTTCTTT. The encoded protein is CAISDLTHMGKGTEAFF.

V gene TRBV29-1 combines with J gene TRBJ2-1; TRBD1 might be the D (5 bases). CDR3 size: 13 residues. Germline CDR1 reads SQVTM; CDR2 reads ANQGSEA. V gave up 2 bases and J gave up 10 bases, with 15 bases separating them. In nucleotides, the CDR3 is TGCAGCGTTGAAAGTGTACAGGCGTCAGAGCAGTTCTTC. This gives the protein CSVESVQASEQFF.

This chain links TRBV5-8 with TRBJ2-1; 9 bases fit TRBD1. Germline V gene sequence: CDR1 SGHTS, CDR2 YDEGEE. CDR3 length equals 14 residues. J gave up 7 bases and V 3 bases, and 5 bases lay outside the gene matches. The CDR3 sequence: CASSWGTGRNEQFF. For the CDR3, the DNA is TGTGCCAGCAGCTGGGGGACAGGGAGGAATGAGCAGTTCTTC.

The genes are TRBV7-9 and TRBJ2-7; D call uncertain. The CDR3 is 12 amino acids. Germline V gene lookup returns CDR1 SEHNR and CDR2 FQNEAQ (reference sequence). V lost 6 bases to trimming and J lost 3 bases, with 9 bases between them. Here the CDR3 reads CASSSTIYEQYF. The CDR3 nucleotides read TGTGCCAGCAGTTCGACAATCTACGAGCAGTACTTC.

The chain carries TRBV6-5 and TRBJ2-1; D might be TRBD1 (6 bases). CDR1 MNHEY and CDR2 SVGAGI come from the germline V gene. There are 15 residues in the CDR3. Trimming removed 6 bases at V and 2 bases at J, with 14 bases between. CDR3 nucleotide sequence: TGTGCCAGCAGCACGGACAGTCTTCCCTACAATGAGCAGTTCTTC. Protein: CASSTDSLPYNEQFF.